These 2 T cell receptor beta chains came from one sample sequenced in a study of cytomegalovirus exposure and HLA in healthy donors. This table comes from immunoSEQ multiplex PCR, and its TCRdb copy is limited to in-frame clones, with some not included. The repertoire holds over 85,000 clones, with approximately 94% as singletons. The material sequenced was PBMCs. Receptors originate from a young woman in good health and CMV-seropositive.

J is TRBJ2-3 and V is TRBV6-5, with 8 positions matching TRBD2. This CDR3 has 15 amino acids. J gave up 3 bases and V 0 bases, and 2 bases lay outside the gene matches. In germline, CDR1 is MNHEY, CDR2 SVGAGI. CDR3 amino acids: CASSYSLAETDTQYF. CDR3 nucleotides: TGTGCCAGCAGTTACTCACTAGCGGAAACAGATACGCAGTATTTT.

The gene calls are TRBV19 and TRBJ2-3, with D possibly being TRBD2 (5 bases). V gave up 3 bases and J gave up 2 bases, with 12 bases separating them. Germline CDR1 reads LNHDA; CDR2 reads SQIVND (reference sequence). This CDR3 comprises 15 residues. This CDR3 is CASSMGRLATDTQYF. DNA for the CDR3: TGTGCCAGTAGTATGGGGAGATTGGCCACAGATACGCAGTATTTT.